This TCR beta chain comes out of a study of blood T cell repertoires in COVID-19. Study overall: PBMCs, B-cell-depleted T cells, or T cells were the source of the cDNA or gDNA that made up the material.

Produced via immunoSEQ multiplex PCR; TCRdb's table is partial and in-frame only. The repertoire holds roughly 28,000 clones, with roughly 87% as singletons. Source material: peripheral blood. The receptor was isolated from a human donor with acute or convalescent COVID-19. The donor label of this sample is uncertain.

The CDR3 spells CASSTPGTGTYEQYF. The CDR3 DNA sequence: TGTGCCAGCAGCACCCCCGGGACTGGCACCTACGAGCAGTACTTC. The rearrangement uses TRBV11-1 and TRBJ2-7, with D possibly matching TRBD2 (6 bases). CDR1 is SGHAT, CDR2 FQDESV, per germline (reference sequence). The CDR3 is 15 amino acids. Trimming cost V 5 bases and J 2 bases, with 16 bases left between them.